This TCR beta chain was captured in a study of regulatory T cells in long-lasting Graves disease. V lost 7 bases, J lost 6 bases, and 4 bases stayed unmatched. Germline V CDR1 and CDR2: GTSNPN, SVGIG (reference sequence). There are 12 residues in the CDR3. Time point indicated: persistent/refractory GD, antithyroid drugs over 5 years with positive TRAb. Extracted PBMC RNA gave rise to the TCR library. There are a few counts of this clonotype. Arm-PCR of CDR3 regions and iRepertoire HTBI primers were used to build TCR beta libraries. TCRdb itself ran the multiplex PCR reads through MiXCR, one entry per CDR3 protein. The data show about 430,000 distinct CDR3 sequences, 21% seen once.

V usage is TRBV30 and J usage is TRBJ2-2, with 8 bases fitting TRBD1. The TCR originated in a female donor with Graves disease. Here the sequenced sample was peripheral blood mononuclear cells (PBMCs), taken when the disease was refractory, from a patient treated with antithyroid drugs. The CDR3 nucleotides read TGTGCCTTGACAGGGGACCCCGGGGAGCTGTTTTTT. Its protein product is CALTGDPGELFF.